These T cell receptor beta chains were read from a single sample in a study of cytomegalovirus exposure and HLA in healthy donors. Assay used: immunoSEQ multiplex PCR; TCRdb lists only in-frame clones, some missing. The sample comprises some 190,000 clones, roughly 88% of which are singletons, and more than 1.1% rests with the top ten. Sequenced sample: PBMCs. Receptors were obtained from a woman under 30 in good health and CMV-seronegative. The conserved cysteine and the conserved F or W are not part of the CDR3 here.

v_gene	j_gene	CDR3aa
TRBV7-6	TRBJ2-1	ASSLVTFRSYNEQF
TRBV7-8	TRBJ2-7	ASRPIGGEVGEQY
TRBV19	TRBJ1-1	ASRGLRGAFNRNTEAF
TRBV5-1	TRBJ1-1	ASSAGDWKAF
TRBV28	TRBJ1-5	ASSLFSGAFQPQH
TRBV29-1	TRBJ1-1	SVDPEGGMNTEAF
TRBV2	TRBJ2-5	ASSLGTGWQRPRSETQY
TRBV21-1	TRBJ1-1	ASSLLTGYTEAF
TRBV18	TRBJ1-1	ASSPGGWQMNTEAF
TRBV5-1	TRBJ2-7	ASSLAVRGGGEQY
TRBV12-5	TRBJ2-7	ASGTGLTLYEQY
TRBV5-1	TRBJ2-5	ASSGTSGRNQETQY
TRBV6-5	TRBJ2-5	ATTGGLNNQY
TRBV29-1	TRBJ1-5	SVEVGGSNQPQH
TRBV18	TRBJ2-5	ASSPPPGGETQY
TRBV25-1	TRBJ2-3	ASADSRGTDTQY
TRBV7-8	TRBJ2-1	ASSNLDRGGYNEQF
TRBV5-8	TRBJ1-2	ASSLRPGYYGYT